This T cell receptor beta chain originates from a study of early T cells in non-severe SARS-CoV-2 infection. Study information: Unsorted whole-blood RNA was sequenced in bulk, leaving chains unpaired. Regarding the study as a whole: Matches to VDJdb favored anti-spike CD8 responses and missed private and CD4 specificities.

Trimming left V 2 bases short and J 7 bases short, with 18 bases between. Germline-derived CDR1 and CDR2 are MDHEN and SYDVKM. The CDR3 is 15 residues long. Individual cDNA molecules received unique molecular identifiers. MiXCR was run by TCRdb on the 5' RACE reads, yielding one entry per CDR3 protein. The top ten clones hold roughly 4.8% of a sample with some 81,000 distinct CDR3 sequences, over 9% of them seen once. This clonotype was seen ten or more times. Antigen specificity is unknown. The V gene is TRBV28, the J gene TRBJ2-7; TRBD1 or TRBD2 may be the D gene (5 bases each). Specimen: whole blood. This TCR came from an adult who was a healthcare worker with PCR-confirmed SARS-CoV-2 infection or an uninfected control (not recorded which). CDR3 loop: CASSLASQGRWEQYF. For the CDR3, the DNA is TGTGCCAGCAGTTTAGCGTCCCAGGGACGATGGGAGCAGTACTTC. Together with reference TRBV28 and TRBJ2-7, the CDR3 gives the full variable domain: DVKVTQSSRYLVKRTGEKVFLECVQDMDHENMFWYRQDPGLGLRLIYFSYDVKMKEKGDIPEGYSVSREKKERFSLILESASTNQTSMYLCASSLASQGRWEQYFGPGTRLTVT.